One T cell receptor (beta chain) is described in this entry. The sample comes from a study of control samples from healthy donors and cancer patients. The length of the CDR3 is 13 residues. Per germline, CDR1 MDHEN and CDR2 SYDVKM. V gave up 8 bases and J gave up 4 bases, with 14 bases separating them. Repertoires were generated with immunoSEQ multiplex PCR, while TCRdb's copy carries only in-frame clones and drops some. The table shows almost 85,000 clones, with 94% occurring only once. The clonotype originates from a woman aged 18-29 years in good health. Sequencing was performed on blood. V gene TRBV28 combines with J gene TRBJ1-1, with a weak D call TRBD1 (6 bases). The CDR3 nucleotides read TGTGCCAGCGACAATCCACAGGGCACTGAAGCTTTCTTT. Its translation is CASDNPQGTEAFF.